Presented here are 21 T cell receptor beta chains from one specimen sequenced in a study of T cell responses to AZD1222 COVID-19 vaccine. Data came from immunoSEQ multiplex PCR; TCRdb stores just in-frame clones and leaves some out. The table shows tens of thousands of clones, with 75% to 90% occurring only once. Sequenced material: peripheral blood, taken on day 0 of AZD1222 vaccination. The source of these receptors is an adult in good health.

The chain recombines TRBV2 with TRBJ1-2; 10 positions match TRBD1. Germline CDR1 and CDR2: SNHLY and FYNNEI. CDR3 length equals 12 residues. The trim removed 5 bases at V and 8 bases at J, leaving 2 bases unmatched. The CDR3 region has the DNA TGTGCCAGCAGTCGGGACAGGGGAGGCTACACCTTC. Its protein product is CASSRDRGGYTF.

V and J are TRBV6-5 and TRBJ1-1; possible D gene TRBD1, 5 bases. The CDR3 runs 14 residues. Germline CDR1 is MNHEY and CDR2 is SVGAGI. V lost 6 bases and J lost 3, with 14 bases in between. CDR3 nucleotides: TGTGCCAGCAGCCGTTGGGAGGGGCACACTGAAGCTTTCTTT. Its translation is CASSRWEGHTEAFF.

The chain uses TRBV27 and TRBJ1-6; the D gene is possibly TRBD1 (5 bases). CDR3 length equals 16 residues. Germline values: CDR1 MNHEY, CDR2 SMNVEV (reference sequence). Trimming shortened V by 5 bases and J by 7 bases, and 18 bases separated the two germline ends. This CDR3 is CASSPGAGQLNSPLHF. CDR3 bases: TGTGCCAGCAGTCCCGGCGCTGGACAATTAAATTCACCCCTCCACTTT.

V gene TRBV6-5 combines with J gene TRBJ2-7; no clear D. The CDR3 covers 13 residues. Germline V gene sequence: CDR1 MNHEY, CDR2 SVGAGI. V was clipped by 6 bases and J by 3 bases, with 12 bases between them. The CDR3 nucleotides read TGTGCCAGCAGAGCTTCGTGGGGCTACGAGCAGTACTTC. Its protein product is CASRASWGYEQYF.

V is TRBV6-5 and J is TRBJ2-7, with 7 bases identical to TRBD1. V shed 2 bases, J shed 3 bases, and the junction held 10 bases outside the gene matches. CDR1 MNHEY and CDR2 SVGAGI come from the germline V gene. This CDR3 is 16 amino acids long. CDR3 in amino acids: CASSYGVDRRIYEQYF. DNA of the CDR3: TGTGCCAGCAGTTACGGGGTGGACAGGCGCATCTACGAGCAGTACTTC.

V gene TRBV24-1 combines with J gene TRBJ1-1, with 10 nucleotides matching TRBD1. V shed 5 bases and J 3 bases; nucleotides not matched to a gene: 14. Germline CDR1 reads KGHDR; CDR2 reads SFDVKD. This CDR3 has 18 amino acids. This chain's CDR3 is CATSGALGQGRWDTEAFF. The CDR3 coding sequence is TGTGCCACCAGTGGGGCGTTGGGACAGGGGCGGTGGGACACTGAAGCTTTCTTT.

The rearrangement joins TRBV9 to TRBJ1-3, with D possibly matching TRBD1 (5 bases). V lost 3 bases, J lost 4 bases, and 11 bases lay in between. This CDR3 comprises 14 residues. Germline V gene data show CDR1 as SGDLS and CDR2 as YYNGEE. Here the CDR3 DNA reads TGTGCCAGCAGCGACGAGGGGAGAGGAAACACCATATATTTT. Protein product: CASSDEGRGNTIYF.

The chain uses TRBV11-3 and TRBJ1-1; D is ambiguous. The CDR3 is 13 amino acids. Germline V CDR1 and CDR2: SGHNT, YENEEA. The ends were cut back, 0 bases at V and 1 base at J, with 3 bases in the middle. CDR3 in DNA: TGTGCCAGCAGCTTAGAAGAGAACACTGAAGCTTTCTTT. The encoded protein is CASSLEENTEAFF. Full variable domain (rest looked up from reference TRBV11-3 and TRBJ1-1): EAGVVQSPRYKIIEKKQPVAFWCNPISGHNTLYWYLQNLGQGPELLIRYENEEAVDDSQLPKDRFSAERLKGVDSTLKIQPAELGDSAVYLCASSLEENTEAFFGQGTRLTVV.

CDR3: CASSEARVRGAEAFF. The CDR3 nucleotides are TGTGCCAGCAGTGAAGCGCGAGTTAGGGGGGCTGAAGCTTTCTTT. The V gene is TRBV2, the J gene TRBJ1-1; the D gene is possibly TRBD1 (6 bases). The length of the CDR3 is 15 residues. Germline CDR1 reads SNHLY; CDR2 reads FYNNEI. V lost 0 bases to trimming and J lost 6 bases, with 14 bases between them.

J is TRBJ2-1 and V is TRBV4-3; 9 nucleotides match TRBD2. The CDR3 length is 17 residues. The V gene's germline CDR1 is LGHNA and CDR2 YSLEER. V shed 0 bases and J 10 bases; nucleotides not matched to a gene: 13. CDR3 residues: CASSQDLRGGREREQFF. For the CDR3, the DNA is TGCGCCAGCAGCCAAGATTTGCGGGGGGGCCGGGAGAGAGAGCAGTTCTTC.

V usage is TRBV6-5 and J usage is TRBJ1-2; no reliable D call. The CDR3 consists of 12 residues. CDR1 and CDR2 (germline): MNHEY, SVGAGI. V was clipped by 10 bases and J by 4 bases, with 13 bases between them. The CDR3 reads CATAMSLYGYTF. CDR3 DNA: TGTGCCACGGCGATGAGTCTCTATGGCTACACCTTC.

The chain employs TRBV28 and TRBJ2-1, with 9 bases matching TRBD1. This CDR3 is built from 16 residues. Per germline, CDR1 MDHEN and CDR2 SYDVKM. V was pared by 4 bases and J by 11 bases, with 15 bases of the junction left unmatched. The chain's CDR3 is CASSSPGQGSPMKQFF. The CDR3 DNA reads TGTGCCAGCAGTTCGCCGGGACAGGGCTCCCCCATGAAGCAGTTCTTC. Full variable domain (outside the CDR3, taken from reference TRBV28 and TRBJ2-1): DVKVTQSSRYLVKRTGEKVFLECVQDMDHENMFWYRQDPGLGLRLIYFSYDVKMKEKGDIPEGYSVSREKKERFSLILESASTNQTSMYLCASSSPGQGSPMKQFFGPGTRLTVL.

J is TRBJ2-3 and V is TRBV24-1; D may match TRBD1 or TRBD2 (5 bases each). Germline V gene lookup returns CDR1 KGHDR and CDR2 SFDVKD. Trimming left V 3 bases short and J 2 bases short, with 11 bases between. The CDR3 contains 15 residues. For the CDR3, the DNA is TGTGCCACCAGTGATGGGGGAACCCTCACAGATACGCAGTATTTT. Translation gives CATSDGGTLTDTQYF.

A single count supports this clone. This chain links TRBV7-6 with TRBJ2-2, with 8 bases lining up with TRBD2. The germline V gene has CDR1 SGHVS and CDR2 FNYEAQ. This CDR3 spans 16 amino acids. Trimming cost V 2 bases and J 8 bases; bases outside gene matches: 10. CDR3 loop: CASSLQTGGVSGELFF. The DNA for the CDR3 is TGTGCCAGCAGCTTACAAACCGGGGGGGTCTCTGGGGAGCTGTTTTTT. Full variable domain (outside the CDR3, taken from reference TRBV7-6 and TRBJ2-2): GAGVSQSPRYKVTKRGQDVALRCDPISGHVSLYWYRQALGQGPEFLTYFNYEAQQDKSGLPNDRFSAERPEGSISTLTIQRTEQRDSAMYRCASSLQTGGVSGELFFGEGSRLTVL.

The V call is TRBV19, the J call TRBJ1-4; D ambiguous. The CDR3 spans 13 residues. Per germline, CDR1 LNHDA and CDR2 SQIVND (reference sequence). V lost 4 bases and J 14 bases, leaving 17 bases between the germline ends. In DNA form, the CDR3 reads TGTGCCAGTAGTACCCTCGCCAGGTCCTTTCTGTTTTTT. It translates to CASSTLARSFLFF.

The rearrangement links TRBV19 to TRBJ2-7, with unresolved D. V lost 3 bases and J 1 base, leaving 7 bases between the germline ends. CDR3 size: 13 residues. The germline V gene has CDR1 LNHDA and CDR2 SQIVND (reference sequence). CDR3 region: CASSIGSSYEQYF. The DNA of the CDR3 is TGTGCCAGTAGTATCGGCAGTTCCTACGAGCAGTACTTC.

The CDR3: CASSRGQIYEQYF. The CDR3 DNA reads as TGCGCCAGCAGCCGCGGACAGATCTACGAGCAGTACTTC. The chain recombines TRBV4-1 with TRBJ2-7, with D possibly matching TRBD1 (6 bases). V lost 4 bases and J 3 bases, leaving 10 bases between the germline ends. This CDR3 is built from 13 residues. Germline lookup yields CDR1 MGHRA and CDR2 YSYEKL.

The chain employs TRBV12-3 or TRBV12-4 and TRBJ1-3; D unresolved. V was pared by 2 bases and J by 6 bases, with 5 bases between. The CDR3 contains 12 residues. Here the CDR3 reads CASSLSLNTIYF. DNA for the CDR3: TGTGCCAGCAGTTTATCGTTAAACACCATATATTTT.

In its sample, this clone was seen once. The chain joins TRBV4-3 to TRBJ2-3; 7 bases agree with TRBD1. Losses at the gene ends were 0 bases for V and 11 bases for J; bases not matched to a gene: 5. This CDR3 is 13 amino acids long. Germline CDR1 and CDR2: LGHNA and YSLEER. The CDR3 loop reads CASSQDARGMQYF. CDR3 coding DNA: TGCGCCAGCAGCCAAGATGCCAGGGGGATGCAGTATTTT.

This clone has just one count. The chain carries TRBV2 and TRBJ1-1; D might be TRBD1 (6 bases). V was clipped by 7 bases and J by 7 bases, with 13 bases between them. CDR1 is SNHLY, CDR2 FYNNEI, per germline. The CDR3 extends over 12 amino acids. The CDR3 region is CASTTGTYEAFF. CDR3 DNA sequence: TGTGCCAGCACCACAGGGACCTATGAAGCTTTCTTT.

The chain is built from TRBV2 and TRBJ1-2, with D unclear. The V and J ends lost 4 bases and 8 bases respectively, with 11 bases between them. This CDR3 has 12 residues. The V gene's germline CDR1 is SNHLY and CDR2 FYNNEI. The CDR3 sequence: CASSGLGNGYTF. CDR3 in DNA: TGTGCCAGCAGTGGGCTGGGTAACGGCTACACCTTC.